The T cell receptor (beta chain) under discussion was sequenced for a study of cytomegalovirus exposure and HLA in healthy donors listed by TCRdb under 2017. With respect to the entire study: An earlier analysis of some 550 of the donors reported approximately 270 Gb of sequence data and 117 million unique TCR beta sequences from about 200 million T cells. Roughly 310 gigabases of sequencing data and 78 million or so unique TCR sequences were included in an early release covering about 700 HLA-typed donors. Among the approximately 430 genotyped donors, around 81% belonged to the genetic ancestry cluster associated with self-reported Caucasian donors. The study aimed to test whether signatures of past pathogen exposure could be identified by cataloging public T cell receptors. The T cell repertoires of roughly 660 subjects were profiled by immunosequencing and related to cytomegalovirus serostatus. A separate validation cohort of roughly 130 different subjects was used in addition to the 666-subject first cohort. The study combined high-throughput TCR immunosequencing, statistical association of individual TCRs with disease status, and machine learning to predict cytomegalovirus infection status. A later analysis re-examined previously published TCR beta repertoires from hundreds of donors and added high-resolution HLA genotyping to investigate patterns of TCR occurrence. Rather than drawing on any new phenotypic data, the later analysis identified candidate immune exposures from TCR beta sequences and the way those sequences occurred across donors. To decide whether each TCR beta V gene segment behaved as functional or pseudogenic, an earlier analysis of approximately 590 of the donors relied on high-throughput TCR beta sequencing. Donor age, sex, ethnicity and CMV serostatus were collected together with the repertoire data. A later genetic analysis took genome-wide SNP genotypes for about 60% of the roughly 670 donors and used that subset as a discovery cohort. All discovery cohort repertoires had been generated on a single sequencing platform. HLA typing covered class I and class II loci at four-digit resolution. The number of donors typed differed by locus, with roughly 620-630 for A, B, C, DRB1 and DQB1, around 500 for DQA1, over 600 for DPA1, and around 450 for DPB1. Four to six DR-DQ haplotypes were handled as single units for association and clustering, since linkage in the cohort was strong. On average, 235,054 unique TCR beta nucleotide sequences were sequenced per donor among 398 genotyped donors of the cohort, with around 19% of those sequences being non-productive. Broad study findings and their caveats: The sequencing pipeline was judged likely to have produced a cluster of highly shared sequence variants as a technical artifact. A few of the identified cytomegalovirus-associated TCR beta chains were confirmed in vitro to be specific for cytomegalovirus antigens. According to a later analysis, TCR association rates differed among HLA loci, with DRB1 alleles showing the most associated TCRs and HLA-C alleles showing the fewest. Because the 87-base-pair reads could not distinguish some IMGT-functional V segments, including TRBV6-2 and TRBV6-3, those segments were excluded. Immune exposure information for the cohort was limited to CMV serostatus. Assigning TCR associations to individual alleles was difficult when HLA alleles, especially DR and DQ, strongly co-occurred. Linkage disequilibrium might explain the correlated functional status among segregating V segments, but an unknown experimental factor could not be excluded. HLA typing was unavailable for some donors at each locus, so association tests used only the typed subset. Most TCR sequences were seen in very few donors, while some public TCRs were found in many individuals. Cytomegalovirus status was reported to be diagnosed by the classifier with high specificity and sensitivity in both the original and validation cohorts. In a later analysis, 15,000 to 20,000 TCR beta sequences were associated with specific HLA alleles at a false discovery rate of 0.05. In this cohort, only TCR beta chains were sequenced, and detectable features were limited by the absence of alpha or paired-chain data. A later analysis found that HLA-associated TCR beta chains were more clonally expanded and had lower generation probabilities than equally common non-associated chains. According to a later genetic analysis, donors in an Asian-associated ancestry cluster had fewer N-insertions in productive TCRs than the approximately 630-donor mean. According to a later analysis, most CMV-associated TCR beta chains appeared to be HLA-restricted, and the HLA associations seemed to be driven largely by CMV exposure. The study listed 170 or so TCR beta chains as associated with cytomegalovirus. Sequencing depth was assumed to be roughly uniform across donors in the presence/absence analyses, though that assumption may not hold. According to the authors, the approach could potentially be generalized to other disease states and immunological phenotypes. A further reported finding was that TCR beta sequences accurately predicted the HLA-A and HLA-B alleles for most subjects in the first cohort. The earlier analysis of 587 of the donors excluded 15 to 20 rarely observed V segments, including chromosome 9 orphons, because counts were too low. In an earlier analysis of some 500 of the donors, most TCR beta V segments appeared in productive rearrangements about 87% or about 30% of the time, broadly matching IMGT annotations. V-gene and J-gene trimming of TCR beta chains was associated with a missense DCLRE1C variant in a later genetic analysis, and the association was replicated in an independent cohort. A later analysis reported that several top co-occurrence clusters appeared linked to parvovirus B19, influenza, CMV and Epstein-Barr virus.

The protocol used for the library was the immunoSEQ multiplex PCR assay. For the multiplex PCR, a mixture combining 60 forward primers for TCR Vbeta segments and 13 reverse primers for TCR Jbeta segments was used. The CDR3 region of rearranged TCR beta genes was amplified from genomic DNA by a multiplex PCR assay. The amplified TCR beta libraries were sequenced on the Illumina HiSeq System as 87-base-pair reads. The source study handled its data this way. In a later analysis, 70 million to 95 million unique TCR beta chains were counted across the roughly 610 repertoires, and roughly 11 million of these chains were shared by at least two donors. Raw reads were error-corrected and collapsed into unique sequences with a nearest-neighbor algorithm that merged closely related sequences to remove PCR and sequencing errors. CDR3 sequences were aligned to IMGT reference sequences to assign V, D and J gene segments. For a sequence to be retained, at least a six-nucleotide match to both a V gene segment and a J gene segment was required. A rearrangement counted as productive if the CDR3 had no stop codons and remained in frame with V and J, and every other rearrangement counted as non-productive. Following IMGT convention, CDR3 was defined as the stretch from the second conserved V-encoded cysteine to the conserved J-encoded phenylalanine. In an earlier analysis of approximately 500 of the donors, sequences lacking an unambiguous match to a single V gene segment were excluded. In an earlier analysis of almost 600 of the donors, a V segment was called functional when productive rearrangements were above 56.7%, and segregating when the standard deviation between donors exceeded 5%. To diagnose cytomegalovirus status from the catalog of TCR beta chain sequences, a statistical classification framework was built. A later analysis assigned V and J genes by comparing TCR nucleotide sequences with IMGT/GENE-DB human TR gene sequences. Using the TCRdist pipeline, a later analysis assigned CDR3 sequences along with most-parsimonious VDJ recombination scenarios. In a later analysis, each TCR beta chain was defined by its CDR3 amino acid sequence together with its V-gene family, and reads without a unique V-gene family were excluded. To address suspected cross-contamination and a sequencing artifact, a later analysis removed approximately 590 highly shared, low-generation-probability nucleotide sequences. A later analysis calculated a clonal expansion index for each public chain from normalized within-repertoire ranks of inferred template counts. A later analysis computed generation probabilities with a VDJ recombination model fitted to out-of-frame rearrangements, and checked the results against IGoR. In a later analysis, TCR-TCR, TCR-HLA and TCR-CMV co-occurrence was scored with hypergeometric tests, and a repertoire-size bias correction was applied to TCR pairs. False discovery rates were estimated in a later analysis by permuting HLA or CMV assignments 20 times. In a later analysis, co-occurring TCRs were grouped using DBSCAN, with TCRdist sequence similarity added in when clustering inside HLA-allele-positive subsets. Repertoires with fewer than 30,000 or more than 120,000 public chains were left out of co-occurrence clustering, as were roughly five repertoires with anomalous nucleotide sharing. This immuneACCESS table, as held by TCRdb, lists in-frame sequences with V and J called but not all clones. Of the missing ones, under half trace to an unresolved V gene in checked studies; the others have no known cause. V and J calls and clone size follow that table, whereas D and trimming were derived from the DNA. For this sample there are roughly 110,000 clones; 80% to 90% appear just once. More than 1.5% of the sample belongs to the ten largest clones.

Spanning cysteine to phenylalanine, the CDR3 consists of 19 amino acids. CDR3 DNA only is kept here, 57 bases in frame from base 1. CDR1 and CDR2 are drawn from the germline V gene (reference sequence): LNHDA, SQIVND. V and J are truncated by 0 bases and 1 base respectively, leaving an intervening sequence of 21 bases. The cohort was made up of 650 to 700 healthy bone marrow donors. At the time of sampling, all cohort members were nominally healthy, though unrecorded immune exposures were likely present. The donor tested CMV seronegative, placing the donor among the 350 to 400 seronegative members of the cohort. Each donor provided a peripheral blood sample, and peripheral blood mononuclear cells were used for TCR beta sequencing. Genomic DNA extraction from the blood cell samples was performed with the Qiagen DNeasy Blood Extraction Kit. Concerning this clone itself: Its specific antigen is unknown. No much larger clone exists at a distance of one base, and base qualities are not known.

The receptor was derived from a middle-aged man in good health and CMV-seronegative. The sequence links TRBV19 to TRBJ1-1; D gene: possibly TRBD1, on 6 matching bases. Material: PBMCs. The nucleotide sequence is given as TGTGCCAGTAGTATAGATCAGTCGAGGAGCAGGGGACGGAACACTGAAGCTTTCTTT. Protein translation: CASSIDQSRSRGRNTEAFF. Outside the CDR3, residues come from the reference TRBV19 and TRBJ1-1 proteins, so the full variable domain is: DGGITQSPKYLFRKEGQNVTLSCEQNLNHDAMYWYRQDPGQGLRLIYYSQIVNDFQKGDIAEGYSVSREKKESFPLTVTSAQKNPTAFYLCASSIDQSRSRGRNTEAFFGQGTRLTVV.